Each of the 3 T cell receptor beta chains below was sequenced from the same sample in a study of technical replicates of blood from a handful of donors. This table comes from immunoSEQ multiplex PCR, and its TCRdb copy is limited to in-frame clones, with some not included. The sample holds tens of thousands of clones, around 87% seen once. The sample comprised PBMCs. Every receptor here comes from a human donor in good health. Some clones in this sample may be carry-over from other donors' samples.

The J gene is TRBJ1-3, the V gene TRBV5-1; the match to TRBD1 covers 9 bases. The CDR3 runs to 15 residues. Germline V gene sequence: CDR1 SGHRS, CDR2 YFSETQ. The V segment lost 3 bases and the J segment 8 bases; nucleotides outside the gene matches: 9. This chain's CDR3 is CASSWGTGIADTIYF. In DNA, the CDR3 is TGCGCCAGCAGCTGGGGGACAGGGATCGCGGACACCATATATTTT.

The rearrangement uses TRBV18 and TRBJ1-5; TRBD1 aligns across 8 bases. This CDR3 has 15 residues. V shed 6 bases, J shed 0 bases, and the junction held 4 bases outside the gene matches. Germline CDR1 KGHSH, CDR2 LQKENI. The CDR3 sequence is CASSLGTGSNQPQHF. CDR3 DNA sequence: TGTGCCAGCTCGCTAGGGACAGGTAGCAATCAGCCCCAGCATTTT.

This sequence joins TRBV10-3 and TRBJ1-1; tentatively, D is TRBD1 (6 bases). The CDR3 covers 13 residues. Germline assignment: CDR1 ENHRY and CDR2 SYGVKD. The ends were cut back, 9 bases at V and 5 bases at J, with 16 bases in the middle. The CDR3 sequence: CAMGSGTSTEAFF. The CDR3 region has the DNA TGTGCCATGGGTTCAGGGACATCGACTGAAGCTTTCTTT.